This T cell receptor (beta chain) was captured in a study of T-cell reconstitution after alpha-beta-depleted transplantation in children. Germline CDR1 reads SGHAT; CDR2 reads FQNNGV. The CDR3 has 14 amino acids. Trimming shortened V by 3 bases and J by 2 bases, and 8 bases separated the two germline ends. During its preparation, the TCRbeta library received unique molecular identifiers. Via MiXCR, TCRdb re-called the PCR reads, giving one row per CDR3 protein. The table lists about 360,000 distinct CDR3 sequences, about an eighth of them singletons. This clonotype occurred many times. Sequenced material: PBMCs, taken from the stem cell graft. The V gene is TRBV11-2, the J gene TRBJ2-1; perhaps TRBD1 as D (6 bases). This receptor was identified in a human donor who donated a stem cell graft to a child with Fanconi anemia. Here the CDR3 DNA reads TGTGCCAGCAGCTTTAACAGGGCCTACAATGAGCAGTTCTTC. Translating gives CASSFNRAYNEQFF.